Given below is one T cell receptor (beta chain) in context. This sample was included in a study of blood T cell repertoires in COVID-19. Overall study: The samples span acute and convalescent COVID-19 from the United States, Italy and Spain. T cells, B-cell-depleted T cells, or PBMCs supplied cDNA or gDNA.

The CDR3 runs to 14 residues. Trimming cost V 4 bases and J 3 bases, with 12 bases left between them. CDR1 and CDR2 (germline): SNHLY, FYNNEI. Study processing details: Scientists estimated how many nucleated cells there were by amplifying reference gene primers. TCRdb's copy holds only in-frame clones and misses some; the assay was immunoSEQ multiplex PCR. Clone size and V and J calls were adopted from that table, with D and trimming inferred from the DNA. The data show roughly 170,000 clones, approximately 79% seen once. This sequence originates from a woman older than 75 with acute or convalescent COVID-19. The chain is built from TRBV2 and TRBJ1-1; a possible D gene is TRBD1 (5 bases). Sequencing was performed on peripheral blood. The DNA for the CDR3 is TGTGCCAGCAGTGCCCGGGACTACTACACTGAAGCTTTCTTT. It encodes CASSARDYYTEAFF.